One and the same sample provided the 26 T cell receptor beta chains below, sequenced in a study of cytomegalovirus exposure and HLA in healthy donors (dated 2017 in TCRdb). The library was produced with the immunoSEQ multiplex PCR assay. For the multiplex PCR, a mixture combining 60 forward primers for TCR Vbeta segments and 13 reverse primers for TCR Jbeta segments was used. The table comes from immuneACCESS by way of TCRdb, which keeps in-frame sequences with V and J called. Part of the clones is missing from these tables; in studies checked, under half for an unresolved V gene and the rest for unknown reasons. The sample profile shows 120,000 to 150,000 clones; around 80% of them were found once. Roughly 3.1% of the sample rests with the top ten. Sequenced: PBMCs. The receptors here all came from a man younger than 35 in good health and CMV-seropositive.

This clone has just a few counts. The genes are TRBV9 and TRBJ2-1, with 7 nucleotides matching TRBD2. The CDR3 has 15 residues. From germline, CDR1 is SGDLS and CDR2 YYNGEE. V lost 0 bases to trimming and J lost 4 bases; unmatched junction nucleotides: 4. For the CDR3, the DNA is TGTGCCAGCAGCGTAGTGCCTAGCGGTTACAATGAGCAGTTCTTC. The encoded protein is CASSVVPSGYNEQFF.

V gene TRBV19 combines with J gene TRBJ2-7; 9 positions agree with TRBD1. The CDR3 is made up of 14 amino acids. In germline, CDR1 is LNHDA, CDR2 SQIVND (reference sequence). The trim removed 4 bases at V and 4 bases at J, leaving 5 bases unmatched. The CDR3: CASSNRQGVYEQYF. The CDR3 DNA reads as TGTGCCAGTAGTAATCGACAGGGGGTTTACGAGCAGTACTTC.

The chain couples TRBV18 to TRBJ1-1, with D perhaps TRBD1 (6 bases). Germline V gene sequence: CDR1 KGHSH, CDR2 LQKENI. V gave up 2 bases and J gave up 0 bases, with 16 bases separating them. This CDR3 has 17 amino acids. CDR3: CASSPTRDTFMNTEAFF. CDR3 nucleotide sequence: TGTGCCAGCTCACCAACCCGGGACACGTTCATGAACACTGAAGCTTTCTTT.

V usage is TRBV10-2 and J usage is TRBJ1-5; tentative D call: TRBD1 (6 bases). CDR3 length: 16 residues. Germline assignment: CDR1 WSHSY and CDR2 SAAADI. V lost 3 bases and J 2 bases, leaving 14 bases between the germline ends. CDR3 coding DNA: TGCGCCAGCAGTGACCGGGGGGCTTGGGGCAATCAGCCCCAGCATTTT. It is translated as CASSDRGAWGNQPQHF.

The sample holds a few counts of this clone. The chain is built from TRBV5-1 and TRBJ2-7, with a weak D call TRBD2 (6 bases). Germline V CDR1 and CDR2: SGHRS, YFSETQ. V was cut by 2 bases and J by 7 bases, with 10 bases left in between. The CDR3 has 12 amino acids. This CDR3 is CASSFVAGEQYF. CDR3 coding DNA: TGCGCCAGCAGCTTTGTTGCGGGGGAGCAGTACTTC.

The count of this clone is one. Additional DNA sequences in this sample encode the identical CDR3. V gene TRBV5-1 combines with J gene TRBJ2-7, with a tentative D call TRBD2 (6 bases). Per the germline V gene, CDR1 is SGHRS and CDR2 is YFSETQ. V gave up 0 bases and J gave up 1 base, with 8 bases separating them. CDR3 length: 14 amino acids. CDR3 in amino acids: CASSLAGESYEQYF. DNA of the CDR3: TGCGCCAGCAGCTTGGCGGGAGAGTCCTACGAGCAGTACTTC.

J is TRBJ1-5 and V is TRBV10-1; 8 nucleotides line up with TRBD1. The germline V gene has CDR1 WNHNN and CDR2 SYGVQD (reference sequence). This CDR3 contains 17 residues. V gave up 6 bases and J gave up 2 bases; unmatched junction bases: 12. CDR3 sequence: CASRESGGLDGNQPQHF. DNA for the CDR3: TGCGCCAGCAGGGAATCAGGGGGCTTGGATGGCAATCAGCCCCAGCATTTT.

This clone has a single count. The rearrangement joins TRBV11-2 to TRBJ2-1; 11 nucleotides align to TRBD2. The CDR3 consists of 15 residues. V dropped 4 bases and J dropped 5; count of bases not matched to a gene: 4. Germline V gene data show CDR1 as SGHAT and CDR2 as FQNNGV. The DNA for the CDR3 is TGTGCCAGCAGCTCCTTAGCGGGAGGGAACAATGAGCAGTTCTTC. Protein product: CASSSLAGGNNEQFF.

The chain couples TRBV13 to TRBJ2-5; D is ambiguous. The closer fit of TRBJ2-7 to the DNA end suggests the J call may be wrong. Germline CDR1 PRHDT, CDR2 FYEKMQ (reference sequence). The CDR3 runs 14 residues. CDR3 DNA sequence: TGTGCCAGCAGCTTACCCGGCGGTTCCTACGAGCAGTACTTC. Protein: CASSLPGGSYEQYF.

This chain links TRBV6-1 with TRBJ2-3; the D gene is possibly TRBD2 (6 bases). The CDR3 has 13 amino acids. V lost 10 bases, J lost 4 bases, and 15 bases lay in between. CDR1 is MNHNS and CDR2 is SASEGT in the germline V gene. CDR3 loop: CATSSGGPDTQYF. The DNA for the CDR3 is TGTGCCACTTCTTCCGGGGGACCAGATACGCAGTATTTT.

The chain recombines TRBV2 with TRBJ1-2, with TRBD1 as a possible D gene (6 bases). Germline CDR1 is SNHLY and CDR2 is FYNNEI. The V gene lost 5 bases and the J gene lost 0 bases, with 10 bases spanning the gap. CDR3 length: 14 amino acids. The CDR3 bases are TGTGCCAGCAGTTTGGACAGAGCTAACTATGGCTACACCTTC. This translates into CASSLDRANYGYTF.

This chain connects TRBV14 to TRBJ2-1; 7 bases fit TRBD1. With 3 bases clipped from V and 0 bases from J, the junction kept 8 bases outside the gene matches. The CDR3 is 17 amino acids. From germline, CDR1 is SGHDN and CDR2 FVKESK. For the CDR3, the DNA is TGTGCCAGCAGCCAGGAAGACAGGGCGAGCTCCTACAATGAGCAGTTCTTC. Its translation: CASSQEDRASSYNEQFF.

The chain links TRBV6-1 to TRBJ2-5, with 9 bases matching TRBD2. Judging by the DNA end, TRBJ2-7 fits better; the J call may be wrong. CDR1 is MNHNS and CDR2 is SASEGT in the germline V gene. The CDR3 is 14 amino acids. In nucleotides, the CDR3 is TGTGCCAGTAGGGCCGGGACTAGCTTTTACGAGCAGTACTTC. Protein sequence: CASRAGTSFYEQYF.

The V gene is TRBV13, the J gene TRBJ2-3; perhaps TRBD1 as D (5 bases). CDR1 is PRHDT, CDR2 FYEKMQ, per germline (reference sequence). The V end was cut by 6 bases, the J end by 2 bases, with 15 bases between. This CDR3 is 15 amino acids long. CDR3: CASSSQESSTDTQYF. The CDR3 DNA follows: TGTGCCAGCAGTTCACAGGAATCCTCCACAGATACGCAGTATTTT.

This clone has a handful of counts. The genes are TRBV28 and TRBJ2-4; 8 nucleotides match TRBD1. J gave up 6 bases and V 0 bases, and 10 bases lay outside the gene matches. The CDR3 has 17 amino acids. Germline V gene data show CDR1 as MDHEN and CDR2 as SYDVKM. CDR3 in amino acids: CASSLWSQGAFGNIQYF. CDR3 bases: TGTGCCAGCAGTTTATGGTCGCAGGGGGCTTTTGGAAACATTCAGTACTTC.

The CDR3 is CSVEDGQTNTGELFF. CDR3 coding DNA: TGCAGCGTTGAGGACGGACAGACGAACACCGGGGAGCTGTTTTTT. The V gene is TRBV29-1, the J gene TRBJ2-2, with D maybe TRBD1 (6 bases). V was shortened by 3 bases and J by 0 bases, with 11 bases between the two germline ends. Germline CDR1 is SQVTM and CDR2 is ANQGSEA. This CDR3 spans 15 amino acids.

The rearrangement uses TRBV5-4 and TRBJ1-1; 7 nucleotides align to TRBD1. The CDR3 has 16 residues. V was clipped by 3 bases and J by 1 base; unmatched bases: 9. CDR1 and CDR2 from the germline V gene are SGHNT and YYREEE (reference sequence). DNA for the CDR3: TGTGCCAGCAGCTCTCAACAGGGGAGTAAGAACACTGAAGCTTTCTTT. Translation gives CASSSQQGSKNTEAFF.

As DNA, the CDR3 is TGTGCCAGCAGTTTATCCCCCCCCGGAGCCGGGGAGCTGTTTTTT. It translates to CASSLSPPGAGELFF. The V and J genes are TRBV27 and TRBJ2-2; D unclear. The CDR3 length is 15 residues. Trimming removed 0 bases from V and 6 bases from J, with 11 bases in between. Germline V gene data show CDR1 as MNHEY and CDR2 as SMNVEV (reference sequence).

There are a few counts of this clone. The chain combines TRBV7-3 with TRBJ1-6; D gene ambiguous. Trimming cost V 3 bases and J 9 bases, with 12 bases left between them. The CDR3 is 14 residues long. Germline V CDR1 and CDR2: SGHTA, FQGTGA. The CDR3 region has the DNA TGTGCCAGCAGCTTCTTGGGGAGTGGTTCACCCCTCCACTTT. It translates to CASSFLGSGSPLHF.

The rearrangement links TRBV5-1 to TRBJ2-1; 12 bases line up with TRBD2. CDR3 length: 16 residues. J lost 6 bases, V lost 0 bases, and 4 bases had no gene match. Germline V gene sequence: CDR1 SGHRS, CDR2 YFSETQ. The CDR3, as DNA: TGCGCCAGCAGCTTGGGGACTAGCGGGAAGCTCAATGAGCAGTTCTTC. Amino acid sequence: CASSLGTSGKLNEQFF. The whole variable domain, remainder taken from reference TRBV5-1 and TRBJ2-1, is KAGVTQTPRYLIKTRGQQVTLSCSPISGHRSVSWYQQTPGQGLQFLFEYFSETQRNKGNFPGRFSGRQFSNSRSEMNVSTLELGDSALYLCASSLGTSGKLNEQFFGPGTRLTVL.

The V and J genes are TRBV4-2 and TRBJ2-4; D uncertain. Germline loops: CDR1 LGHNA, CDR2 YNFKEQ. V lost 4 bases and J 0 bases, leaving 10 bases between the germline ends. The CDR3 runs 15 residues. The CDR3 here is CASSPGALAKNIQYF. The CDR3 coding sequence is TGTGCCAGCAGCCCAGGCGCACTAGCCAAAAACATTCAGTACTTC.

The chain carries TRBV10-3 and TRBJ1-3; 8 bases match TRBD1. J was trimmed by 4 bases and V by 5 bases; bases with no gene match: 10. The CDR3 spans 16 residues. Germline CDR1 reads ENHRY; CDR2 reads SYGVKD. The CDR3 DNA follows: TGTGCCATCAGTCCTTTGCAGGGGGCGCGCGGAAACACCATATATTTT. Its translation is CAISPLQGARGNTIYF.

V usage is TRBV2 and J usage is TRBJ2-3, with 10 bases that match TRBD2. CDR1 is SNHLY, CDR2 FYNNEI, per germline. The CDR3 covers 15 residues. Trimming removed 6 bases from V and 4 bases from J; junction bases left unmatched: 7. The CDR3 reads CASRGRLAGADTQYF. The CDR3 DNA is TGTGCCAGCAGAGGAAGACTAGCGGGCGCAGATACGCAGTATTTT.

The rearrangement joins TRBV28 to TRBJ2-7; 9 bases are shared with TRBD2. Germline V gene sequence: CDR1 MDHEN, CDR2 SYDVKM. V dropped 4 bases and J dropped 4; count of bases not matched to a gene: 8. This CDR3 has 15 amino acids. CDR3 nucleotides: TGTGCCAGCAGTTACCTTAGCGGGAGTAAGTACGAGCAGTACTTC. Translation gives CASSYLSGSKYEQYF. Full variable domain (outside the CDR3, taken from reference TRBV28 and TRBJ2-7): DVKVTQSSRYLVKRTGEKVFLECVQDMDHENMFWYRQDPGLGLRLIYFSYDVKMKEKGDIPEGYSVSREKKERFSLILESASTNQTSMYLCASSYLSGSKYEQYFGPGTRLTVT.

The chain is built from TRBV5-6 and TRBJ2-5; TRBD2 is a possible D gene (7 bases). Between the trimmed V and J ends, which lost 1 base and 4 bases, there was a span of 11 bases. Per the germline V gene, CDR1 is SGHDT and CDR2 is YYEEEE. This CDR3 region has 14 residues. The CDR3 DNA follows: TGTGCCAGCAGCTTGTGGGGGGGGCTAGAGACCCAGTACTTC. Amino acids: CASSLWGGLETQYF.

This chain links TRBV25-1 with TRBJ2-1, with D possibly being TRBD2 (5 bases). V lost 3 bases and J 2 bases, leaving 8 bases between the germline ends. The germline V gene encodes CDR1 MGHDK and CDR2 SYGVNS. The CDR3 extends over 14 amino acids. The CDR3 here is CASSERAAYNEQFF. CDR3 DNA sequence: TGTGCCAGCAGTGAGAGGGCCGCCTACAATGAGCAGTTCTTC. The variable domain in full, with the rest retrieved from reference TRBV25-1 and TRBJ2-1, is EADIYQTPRYLVIGTGKKITLECSQTMGHDKMYWYQQDPGMELHLIHYSYGVNSTEKGDLSSESTVSRIRTEHFPLTLESARPSHTSQYLCASSERAAYNEQFFGPGTRLTVL.